These T cell receptor beta chains were read from a single sample in a study of T-cell reconstitution after alpha-beta-depleted transplantation in children. Each CDR3 protein gets one entry after TCRdb re-called the PCR reads with MiXCR. The sample has about 210,000 distinct CDR3 sequences; over 15% are singletons. Sequencing used PBMCs, mostly from graft donor cells, obtained 360 days after TCRalphabeta/CD19-depleted stem cell transplant. The receptors stem from a male patient between 2 and 9 years old who had a stem cell transplant for acute lymphoblastic leukemia, so the T cells may come from the graft donor. Both conserved end residues are part of each CDR3. D genes are given only for firm matches. The size of a clone is reported for some rows only, either as once, few or many, or as a class for expanded clones.

CDR3 protein	CDR3 DNA	J gene	D gene	V gene	clone size
CASSSHPGGNTGELFF	TGTGCCAGCAGTTCCCACCCCGGGGGCAACACCGGGGAGCTGTTTTTT	TRBJ2-2	.	TRBV6-2/TRBV6-3	many
CASSLRQGTVTGELFF	TGTGCCAGCAGCTTAAGACAGGGGACTGTCACCGGGGAGCTGTTTTTT	TRBJ2-2	TRBD1	TRBV7-8	few
CASSHLDSYSEQFF	TGCGCCAGCAGCCATCTAGATTCCTACAGTGAGCAGTTCTTC	TRBJ2-1	.	TRBV4-3	few
CASLGPSYEQYF	TGTGCCAGCTTGGGGCCTTCCTACGAGCAGTACTTC	TRBJ2-7	.	TRBV28	few
CAISDVVGISETQYF	TGTGCCATCAGTGACGTCGTAGGGATTTCGGAGACCCAGTACTTC	TRBJ2-5	.	TRBV10-3	.
CASSLHLPGLGYEQYF	TGTGCCAGCAGTCTACATCTCCCGGGACTAGGCTACGAGCAGTACTTC	TRBJ2-7	TRBD2	TRBV12-3/TRBV12-4	.
CSARPQDTGELFF	TGCAGTGCTAGACCACAGGACACCGGGGAGCTGTTTTTT	TRBJ2-2	.	TRBV20-1	few
CASGTSGGDTQYF	TGTGCCAGCGGGACTAGCGGGGGAGATACGCAGTATTTT	TRBJ2-3	TRBD2	TRBV10-3	.
CASSPPGTGRSNQPQHF	TGTGCCAGCAGCCCTCCCGGGACAGGGCGTAGCAATCAGCCCCAGCATTTT	TRBJ1-5	TRBD1	TRBV7-9	.
CACTAGAGYTGELFF	TGTGCCTGTACGGCGGGGGCGGGATACACCGGGGAGCTGTTTTTT	TRBJ2-2	.	TRBV9	.
CSVLEGLPEQFF	TGCAGCGTTCTCGAGGGACTCCCTGAGCAGTTCTTC	TRBJ2-1	.	TRBV29-1	.
CATKGVSGANVLTF	TGTGCCACAAAAGGGGTCTCTGGGGCCAACGTCCTGACTTTC	TRBJ2-6	.	TRBV10-3	few
CASTPGLGETQYF	TGCGCCAGCACCCCAGGGCTAGGGGAGACCCAGTACTTC	TRBJ2-5	.	TRBV5-1	few
CASSWSSGTANEKLFF	TGTGCCAGCAGCTGGTCGTCCGGGACAGCTAATGAAAAACTGTTTTTT	TRBJ1-4	TRBD1	TRBV7-9	few
CASSFFAGLAGNTIYF	TGTGCCAGCAGTTTTTTCGCAGGGCTGGCTGGAAACACCATATATTTT	TRBJ1-3	.	TRBV12-3/TRBV12-4	few
CASSFETGTEEQYF	TGTGCCAGCAGTTTCGAGACAGGGACGGAGGAGCAGTACTTC	TRBJ2-7	TRBD1	TRBV12-3/TRBV12-4	.
CASSPTGQVLYEQYF	TGTGCCAGCTCACCAACCGGACAGGTATTGTACGAGCAGTACTTC	TRBJ2-7	TRBD1	TRBV18	.
CSGNEETQYF	TGCAGTGGCAATGAAGAGACCCAGTACTTC	TRBJ2-5	.	TRBV20-1	.
CSVEGANYEQYF	TGCAGCGTGGAGGGGGCTAACTACGAGCAGTACTTC	TRBJ2-7	.	TRBV29-1	.
CAGTSLNTGELFF	TGTGCAGGGACGTCGTTGAACACCGGGGAGCTGTTTTTT	TRBJ2-2	.	TRBV2	many
CASSTGSQHF	TGTGCCAGCAGCACAGGCAGTCAGCATTTT	TRBJ1-5	.	TRBV9	few
CASSQNGDPAYEQYF	TGCGCCAGCAGTCAGAACGGCGATCCCGCCTACGAGCAGTACTTC	TRBJ2-7	.	TRBV5-1	.
CATGQMADTQYF	TGTGCCACGGGACAGATGGCAGATACGCAGTATTTT	TRBJ2-3	TRBD1	TRBV28	.
CSANTGGGEAFF	TGCAGTGCTAATACAGGGGGCGGTGAAGCTTTCTTT	TRBJ1-1	TRBD1	TRBV20-1	many
CASGLGPGETQYF	TGTGCTAGTGGTTTAGGCCCGGGAGAGACCCAGTACTTC	TRBJ2-5	.	TRBV12-5	.
CASSPQTGSNEKLFF	TGTGCCAGCAGCCCGCAGACAGGGAGTAACGAAAAACTGTTTTTT	TRBJ1-4	TRBD1	TRBV7-9	.
CSAAFGGRDYQPQHF	TGCAGTGCCGCGTTTGGGGGAAGAGATTATCAGCCCCAGCATTTT	TRBJ1-5	.	TRBV20-1	.
CASSLWTGSPSTDTQYF	TGCGCCAGCAGCTTGTGGACAGGCTCCCCTAGCACAGATACGCAGTATTTT	TRBJ2-3	TRBD1	TRBV5-1	.
CASSERGKGPEAFF	TGTGCCAGCAGTGAGCGGGGCAAGGGCCCTGAAGCTTTCTTT	TRBJ1-1	.	TRBV25-1	few
CATSDFTSGNNEQFF	TGTGCCACCAGTGATTTCACTAGCGGGAACAATGAGCAGTTCTTC	TRBJ2-1	TRBD2	TRBV24-1	many
CSARGRPRLAVIYEQYF	TGCAGTGCTAGGGGGCGGCCGCGACTAGCGGTGATCTACGAGCAGTACTTC	TRBJ2-7	TRBD2	TRBV20-1	many
CASRKRGAWGQPQHF	TGTGCCAGCAGAAAACGGGGGGCCTGGGGCCAGCCCCAGCATTTT	TRBJ1-5	.	TRBV27	many
CASSSPSGNTIYF	TGTGCCAGCAGCTCCCCCTCTGGAAACACCATATATTTT	TRBJ1-3	.	TRBV7-2	.
CASSADIYQPQHF	TGTGCCAGCAGCGCGGACATTTATCAGCCCCAGCATTTT	TRBJ1-5	.	TRBV12-3/TRBV12-4	.
CASSTDRRGGRADTQYF	TGTGCCAGCAGCACCGATAGAAGGGGGGGCCGGGCAGATACGCAGTATTTT	TRBJ2-3	.	TRBV7-2	.
CASSDSGGTVTDTQYF	TGTGCCAGCTCAGACTCAGGAGGGACAGTGACAGATACGCAGTATTTT	TRBJ2-3	.	TRBV18	.
CASSSWVGTDTQYF	TGTGCCAGCAGCTCCTGGGTGGGGACAGATACGCAGTATTTT	TRBJ2-3	.	TRBV11-2	.
CASSLVGDSYEQYF	TGCGCCAGCAGCTTGGTGGGGGACTCCTACGAGCAGTACTTC	TRBJ2-7	.	TRBV5-1	.
CASRGGTRYTDTQYF	TGTGCCAGCAGGGGGGGGACCAGATACACAGATACGCAGTATTTT	TRBJ2-3	TRBD2	TRBV12-3/TRBV12-4	.
CAIRDQETQYF	TGTGCCATCAGAGACCAAGAGACCCAGTACTTC	TRBJ2-5	.	TRBV10-3	.
CASSLMSTEAFF	TGTGCCAGCAGTTTAATGAGTACTGAAGCTTTCTTT	TRBJ1-1	.	TRBV28	few
CASSLVPEPSANYGYTF	TGTGCCAGCAGCTTAGTCCCTGAACCGTCAGCTAACTATGGCTACACCTTC	TRBJ1-2	.	TRBV11-2	few
CASSLYRGDTEAFF	TGTGCCAGCAGCTTATACAGGGGGGACACTGAAGCTTTCTTT	TRBJ1-1	TRBD1	TRBV7-2	many
CASSLAPLGTDTQYF	TGTGCCAGCAGCTTAGCCCCGCTTGGCACAGATACGCAGTATTTT	TRBJ2-3	.	TRBV7-9	few
CASSLGTGGNEQFF	TGTGCCAGCAGCTTAGGGACAGGGGGCAATGAGCAGTTCTTC	TRBJ2-1	TRBD1	TRBV12-3/TRBV12-4	many
CAIRAPGQAYNEQFF	TGTGCCATCAGGGCTCCGGGACAGGCCTACAATGAGCAGTTCTTC	TRBJ2-1	TRBD1	TRBV10-3	.
CASSLDRGTGELFF	TGCGCCAGCAGCCTGGACAGGGGAACCGGGGAGCTGTTTTTT	TRBJ2-2	TRBD1	TRBV5-1	.
CASSEYWSPYEQYF	TGTGCCAGCAGTGAATATTGGTCCCCCTACGAGCAGTACTTC	TRBJ2-7	.	TRBV25-1	few
CATSDLRVSTDTQYF	TGTGCCACCAGTGATTTGAGGGTTAGCACAGATACGCAGTATTTT	TRBJ2-3	.	TRBV24-1	few
CASSLGGISEAFF	TGTGCCAGCAGCTTAGGGGGCATCTCTGAAGCTTTCTTT	TRBJ1-1	TRBD1	TRBV5-4	few
CASRPLRGLEQYF	TGTGCCAGCAGACCCCTACGCGGTCTCGAGCAGTACTTC	TRBJ2-7	.	TRBV2	few
CSVPHLAGGPYNEQFF	TGCAGCGTTCCCCACTTAGCGGGAGGGCCCTACAATGAGCAGTTCTTC	TRBJ2-1	TRBD2	TRBV29-1	few
CASRDPLTPTNIYEQFF	TGTGCCAGCAGAGACCCCTTGACTCCTACAAATATCTATGAGCAGTTCTTC	TRBJ2-1	.	TRBV2	many
CSDRPGMNTEAFF	TGCAGTGACAGACCGGGCATGAACACTGAAGCTTTCTTT	TRBJ1-1	.	TRBV20-1	.
CSAGRQGAQNEQYF	TGCAGCGCCGGGCGGCAGGGGGCCCAAAACGAGCAGTACTTC	TRBJ2-7	TRBD1	TRBV29-1	.